The following is a T cell receptor beta chain sequence with its context. Profiling relied on immunoSEQ multiplex PCR, and the TCRdb table lists in-frame clones only, not all of them. This repertoire shows 75,000 to 90,000 clones, 75% to 85% found once; its top ten account for more than 4%. The record originates from a study of blood T cell repertoires in COVID-19. V shed 0 bases and J shed 3 bases, with 13 bases lying between them. The CDR3 consists of 15 residues. Germline loops: CDR1 SGHNT, CDR2 YYREEE (reference sequence). The rearrangement links TRBV5-4 to TRBJ2-7; tentative D call: TRBD1 (6 bases). Sequencing was carried out using peripheral blood. The clonotype comes from a woman aged 70 to 79 with acute or convalescent COVID-19. The CDR3 coding sequence is TGTGCCAGCAGCTTGGCCGCAGGACAGAGCTACGAGCAGTACTTC. This sequence encodes CASSLAAGQSYEQYF.